Below are 26 T cell receptor beta chains sequenced from a single sample in a study of cytomegalovirus exposure and HLA in healthy donors. Vbeta (60) and Jbeta (13) primers were used in the PCR. Profiling relied on immunoSEQ multiplex PCR, and the TCRdb table lists in-frame clones only, not all of them. In the table there are some 100,000 clones, around 81% of which are singletons. The sequenced sample was PBMCs. These receptors were collected from a woman aged 25 to 39 in good health and CMV-seronegative.

The chain combines TRBV7-6 with TRBJ2-1; 7 nucleotides align to TRBD1. The CDR3 covers 16 residues. The V gene's germline CDR1 is SGHVS and CDR2 FNYEAQ. The trim removed 1 base at V and 5 bases at J, leaving 8 bases unmatched. The CDR3 sequence: CASSLGGQLRNNEQFF. The CDR3 DNA is TGTGCCAGCAGCTTAGGGGGACAGCTTAGGAACAATGAGCAGTTCTTC.

This chain links TRBV5-1 with TRBJ2-1, with TRBD2 as a possible D gene (5 bases). V lost 5 bases to trimming and J lost 5 bases, with 14 bases between them. The V gene's germline CDR1 is SGHRS and CDR2 YFSETQ. This CDR3 region has 14 residues. This CDR3 is CASRRSGVNNEQFF. Written as DNA, the CDR3 is TGCGCCAGCAGACGAAGCGGCGTAAACAATGAGCAGTTCTTC.

The chain joins TRBV4-1 to TRBJ1-1; weak D call: TRBD1 (6 bases). CDR1 and CDR2 (germline): MGHRA, YSYEKL. V was shortened by 2 bases and J by 5 bases, with 18 bases between the two germline ends. The CDR3 extends over 16 amino acids. The DNA of the CDR3 is TGCGCCAGCAGCCAACTGACGGGGGGCCGTGGAACTGAAGCTTTCTTT. This sequence encodes CASSQLTGGRGTEAFF.

This rearrangement joins TRBV27 to TRBJ2-5, with 7 bases aligning to TRBD2. The CDR3 totals 14 residues. With 6 bases clipped from V and 3 bases from J, the junction kept 7 bases outside the gene matches. CDR1 MNHEY and CDR2 SMNVEV come from the germline V gene (reference sequence). The CDR3 sequence: CASRGGRGEETQYF. The CDR3 nucleotides read TGTGCCAGCAGGGGAGGGAGGGGCGAAGAGACCCAGTACTTC.

The chain couples TRBV21-1 to TRBJ2-7; TRBD2 is the table's D call, not checked against the DNA. TRBV21-1 is reported as a pseudogene. The CDR3 has 16 residues. The CDR3 nucleotides read TGTGCCAGTTGGCCCGGTAGCGGGGTTACCTCCTACGAGCAGTACTTC. Amino acids: CASWPGSGVTSYEQYF.

The chain couples TRBV7-2 to TRBJ2-7; possibly TRBD2 for D (6 bases). The CDR3 runs to 15 residues. The V gene lost 5 bases and the J gene lost 5 bases, with 19 bases spanning the gap. From germline, CDR1 is SGHTA and CDR2 FQGNSA. In nucleotides, the CDR3 is TGTGCCAGCAGCCCCCTTTACAAGGGGAGGAACGAGCAGTACTTC. It translates to CASSPLYKGRNEQYF.

CDR3 amino acids: CASSLTGLGDNEQFF. The CDR3 nucleotides read TGCGCCAGCAGCTTGACCGGTTTGGGCGACAATGAGCAGTTCTTC. The chain carries TRBV5-1 and TRBJ2-1; D is ambiguous. CDR1 and CDR2 from the germline V gene are SGHRS and YFSETQ. The CDR3 runs 15 residues. V gave up 1 base and J gave up 5 bases, with 13 bases separating them.

The sample holds one count of this clone. J is TRBJ2-2 and V is TRBV6-5; no reliable D call. The CDR3 length is 12 residues. Deletions cut 6 bases from V and 8 bases from J, with 10 bases between. Germline V gene data show CDR1 as MNHEY and CDR2 as SVGAGI. The CDR3: CASRVPGGELFF. DNA of the CDR3: TGTGCCAGCAGAGTTCCAGGAGGGGAGCTGTTTTTT.

The CDR3 sequence: CAWTRDGTNEKLFF. DNA of the CDR3: TGTGCCTGGACTAGAGACGGCACTAATGAAAAACTGTTTTTT. This chain joins TRBV30 and TRBJ1-4; D remains ambiguous. Trimming took off 4 bases at V and 2 bases at J, with 11 bases between the two ends. The CDR3 spans 14 residues. Germline values: CDR1 GTSNPN, CDR2 SVGIG (reference sequence).

The rearrangement links TRBV7-2 to TRBJ1-4, with D unclear. Germline-derived CDR1 and CDR2 are SGHTA and FQGNSA. V was cut by 4 bases and J by 10 bases, with 22 bases left in between. This CDR3 contains 16 residues. The CDR3 DNA sequence: TGTGCCAGCAGCTCTTACTCGGACTTCTCGGGCGGAAAACTGTTTTTT. Encoded protein: CASSSYSDFSGGKLFF.

This clone appeared a single time. An end of the junction does not agree with germline; a read error may underlie this. The chain is built from TRBV7-9 and TRBJ2-7, with no clear D. Germline-derived CDR1 and CDR2 are SEHNR and FQNEAQ (reference sequence). There are 12 residues in the CDR3. In nucleotides, the CDR3 is TGTTCCAGCAGCTTAGATTTTTATGAGCAGTACTTC. This codes for CSSSLDFYEQYF. Full variable domain (remainder filled in from reference TRBV7-9 and TRBJ2-7): DTGVSQNPRHKITKRGQNVTFRCDPISEHNRLYWYRQTLGQGPEFLTYFQNEAQLEKSRLLSDRFSAERPKGSFSTLEIQRTEQGDSAMYLCSSSLDFYEQYFGPGTRLTVT.

The chain carries TRBV6-5 and TRBJ2-7; D is unclear. The germline V gene has CDR1 MNHEY and CDR2 SVGAGI. The CDR3 is 15 amino acids. V dropped 5 bases and J dropped 4 bases, with 18 bases sitting between them. This chain's CDR3 is CASSGSRGPSYEQYF. The CDR3 DNA reads as TGTGCCAGCAGTGGAAGTAGAGGCCCTTCATACGAGCAGTACTTC.

The V gene is TRBV6-6, the J gene TRBJ2-7; perhaps TRBD2 as D (5 bases). The V end lost 7 bases, the J end lost 6 bases, and 19 bases lay between the germline ends. The CDR3 contains 14 residues. The germline CDR1 and CDR2 sequences are MNHNY and SVGAGI (reference sequence). This chain's CDR3 is CASTRGQLQTEQYF. For the CDR3, the DNA is TGTGCCAGCACCAGAGGGCAGCTACAAACCGAGCAGTACTTC.

The rearrangement uses TRBV6-5 and TRBJ1-2, with a weak D call TRBD1 (6 bases). Per germline, CDR1 MNHEY and CDR2 SVGAGI. This CDR3 spans 13 amino acids. V was shortened by 5 bases and J by 3 bases, with 10 bases between the two germline ends. CDR3 sequence: CASSEAGDYGYTF. The DNA of the CDR3 is TGTGCCAGCAGTGAAGCAGGGGACTATGGCTACACCTTC.

The chain couples TRBV19 to TRBJ2-5; maybe TRBD1 (5 bases). The germline V gene encodes CDR1 LNHDA and CDR2 SQIVND (reference sequence). V was cut by 1 base and J by 5 bases, with 8 bases left in between. This CDR3 region has 13 residues. The CDR3 nucleotides are TGTGCCAGTAGTATAGGGGGCTTCGAGACCCAGTACTTC. Amino acids: CASSIGGFETQYF.

V gene TRBV27 combines with J gene TRBJ2-3, with 7 bases that match TRBD1. The CDR3 loop spans 14 amino acids. Germline values: CDR1 MNHEY, CDR2 SMNVEV (reference sequence). After removal of 6 bases from V and 3 bases from J, the junction contained 6 bases not matched to a gene. CDR3 nucleotide sequence: TGTGCCAGCAGACCGGACAGGAAAACAGATACGCAGTATTTT. It specifies CASRPDRKTDTQYF.

The chain carries TRBV6-5 and TRBJ2-7; 8 bases fit TRBD1. V lost 5 bases to trimming and J lost 6 bases; unmatched junction nucleotides: 3. The CDR3 sequence is 12 residues long. Germline V CDR1 and CDR2: MNHEY, SVGAGI. This chain's CDR3 is CASSPDRVEQYF. The DNA of the CDR3 is TGTGCCAGCAGTCCGGACAGGGTCGAGCAGTACTTC.

The chain links TRBV6-1 to TRBJ2-1; tentatively, D is TRBD2 (6 bases). Per the germline V gene, CDR1 is MNHNS and CDR2 is SASEGT. Trimming took off 3 bases at V and 15 bases at J, with 15 bases between the two ends. CDR3 length: 12 amino acids. The CDR3 DNA is TGTGCCAGCAGTGATCGGACTACTTGGCTGTTCTTC. Translated, it gives CASSDRTTWLFF.

The rearrangement joins TRBV10-2 to TRBJ2-7, with TRBD2 identical over 9 bases. The V gene's germline CDR1 is WSHSY and CDR2 SAAADI. V trimming: 7 bases; J trimming: 0 bases; junction bases outside the gene matches: 7. The length of the CDR3 is 15 residues. Written as DNA, the CDR3 is TGCGCCAGCATCCCGAGGACTAGCGACTCCTACGAGCAGTACTTC. Translating gives CASIPRTSDSYEQYF.

This clone has only a few counts. The chain couples TRBV2 to TRBJ1-2, with 7 bases fitting TRBD1. This CDR3 has 15 residues. V shed 6 bases, J shed 6 bases, and the junction held 13 bases outside the gene matches. Germline V gene sequence: CDR1 SNHLY, CDR2 FYNNEI. The CDR3 protein is CASSDRTGQSNGYTF. Written as DNA, the CDR3 is TGTGCCAGCAGCGACCGGACAGGCCAATCTAATGGCTACACCTTC.

The chain couples TRBV18 to TRBJ2-3; a weak D match, TRBD2 (5 bases). This CDR3 region has 15 residues. Trimming took off 8 bases at V and 0 bases at J, with 15 bases between the two ends. CDR1 and CDR2 from the germline V gene are KGHSH and LQKENI. Here the CDR3 DNA reads TGTGCCAGCGCTGGACTCCGTGCTAGCACAGATACGCAGTATTTT. Translated, it gives CASAGLRASTDTQYF.

V is TRBV5-5 and J is TRBJ1-5, with D perhaps TRBD1 (6 bases). The germline V gene has CDR1 SGHKS and CDR2 YYEKEE (reference sequence). CDR3 length equals 14 residues. The V end lost 1 base, the J end lost 7 bases, and 12 bases lay between the germline ends. The CDR3 sequence: CASSLSGVDQPQHF. The CDR3 DNA sequence: TGTGCCAGCAGCTTGTCAGGGGTGGACCAGCCCCAGCATTTT.

The V gene is TRBV5-1, the J gene TRBJ2-5, with D possibly being TRBD2 (5 bases). The CDR3 sequence is 13 residues long. Germline V gene data show CDR1 as SGHRS and CDR2 as YFSETQ. V was pared by 4 bases and J by 6 bases, with 13 bases between. CDR3 DNA: TGCGCCAGCAGCCCCATGGGCGGGCAGACCCAGTACTTC. Protein sequence: CASSPMGGQTQYF.

This clone was detected once. The chain recombines TRBV6-6 with TRBJ1-2; D unresolved. Trimming cost V 2 bases and J 8 bases, with 15 bases left between them. CDR3 size: 14 residues. CDR1 is MNHNY and CDR2 is SVGAGI in the germline V gene (reference sequence). In nucleotides, the CDR3 is TGTGCCAGCAGTTACACGTCTTCTCCGAGAGGCTACACCTTC. Its translation is CASSYTSSPRGYTF.

In this sample, this clone turned up a few times. V and J are TRBV5-1 and TRBJ2-2; 14 bases are shared with TRBD2. This CDR3 has 15 residues. Germline trimming cut 2 bases from V and 8 bases from J; bases unmatched to any gene: 2. Germline V gene lookup returns CDR1 SGHRS and CDR2 YFSETQ. CDR3 region: CASSFGLAGGGELFF. The CDR3 bases are TGCGCCAGCAGCTTCGGACTAGCGGGAGGTGGGGAGCTGTTTTTT.

The chain employs TRBV7-2 and TRBJ2-7; 9 positions agree with TRBD1. J was trimmed by 6 bases and V by 3 bases; bases with no gene match: 6. This CDR3 has 14 amino acids. Germline CDR1 and CDR2: SGHTA and FQGNSA. The CDR3 DNA reads as TGTGCCAGCAGCTTTACGACAGGGGGGTTCGAGCAGTACTTC. Encoded protein: CASSFTTGGFEQYF.